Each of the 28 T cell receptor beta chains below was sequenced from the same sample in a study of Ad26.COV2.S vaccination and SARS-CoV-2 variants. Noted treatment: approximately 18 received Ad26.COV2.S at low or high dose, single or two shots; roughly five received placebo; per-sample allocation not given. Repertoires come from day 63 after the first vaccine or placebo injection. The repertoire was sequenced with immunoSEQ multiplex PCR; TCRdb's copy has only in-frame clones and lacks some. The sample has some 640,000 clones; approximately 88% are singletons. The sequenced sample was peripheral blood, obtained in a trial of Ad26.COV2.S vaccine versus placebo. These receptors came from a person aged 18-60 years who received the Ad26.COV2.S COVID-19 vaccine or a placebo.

CDR3 DNA sequence: TGTGCCAGCAGCTTAGCGGGGACTAGCGGGAGGGCATACAATGAGCAGTTCTTC. Its translation is CASSLAGTSGRAYNEQFF. This chain links TRBV7-9 with TRBJ2-1, with TRBD2 matching 16 bases. The V gene end was trimmed by 0 bases and the J gene end by 4 bases; junction bases not matched to a gene: 3. CDR3 length: 18 residues. CDR1 and CDR2 from the germline V gene are SEHNR and FQNEAQ (reference sequence).

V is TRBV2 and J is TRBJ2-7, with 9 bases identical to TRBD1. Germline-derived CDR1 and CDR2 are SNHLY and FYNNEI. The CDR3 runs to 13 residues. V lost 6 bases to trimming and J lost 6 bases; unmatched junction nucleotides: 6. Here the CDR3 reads CASSGTGSVEQYF. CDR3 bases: TGTGCCAGCAGCGGGACAGGGTCTGTCGAGCAGTACTTC.

This chain's CDR3 is CASSFSDRLNTEAFF. CDR3 sequence (DNA): TGTGCCAGCAGTTTCAGCGACAGACTTAACACTGAAGCTTTCTTT. The chain links TRBV27 to TRBJ1-1, with D tentatively TRBD1 (5 bases). The length of the CDR3 is 15 residues. The germline V gene encodes CDR1 MNHEY and CDR2 SMNVEV (reference sequence). The V and J ends lost 3 bases and 2 bases respectively, with 13 bases between them.

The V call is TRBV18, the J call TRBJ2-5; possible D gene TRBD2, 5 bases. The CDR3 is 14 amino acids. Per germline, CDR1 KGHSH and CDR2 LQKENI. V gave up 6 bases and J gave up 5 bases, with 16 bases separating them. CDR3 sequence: CASSPREGRETQYF. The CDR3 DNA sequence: TGTGCCAGCTCTCCCCGTGAGGGCAGGGAGACCCAGTACTTC.

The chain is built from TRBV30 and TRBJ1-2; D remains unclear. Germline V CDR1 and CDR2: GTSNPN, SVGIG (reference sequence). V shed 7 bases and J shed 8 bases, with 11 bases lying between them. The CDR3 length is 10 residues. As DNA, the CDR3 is TGTGCCTCAAGGGTTTACGGCTACACCTTC. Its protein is CASRVYGYTF.

CDR3 amino acids: CASSPGGEGNQPQHF. CDR3 DNA: TGTGCCAGCAGCCCAGGGGGCGAAGGCAATCAGCCCCAGCATTTT. J is TRBJ1-5 and V is TRBV7-9; TRBD1 agrees at 8 bases. Looked up from germline, CDR1 is SEHNR and CDR2 is FQNEAQ (reference sequence). V lost 5 bases, J lost 2 bases, and 5 bases stayed unmatched. The CDR3 has 15 residues.

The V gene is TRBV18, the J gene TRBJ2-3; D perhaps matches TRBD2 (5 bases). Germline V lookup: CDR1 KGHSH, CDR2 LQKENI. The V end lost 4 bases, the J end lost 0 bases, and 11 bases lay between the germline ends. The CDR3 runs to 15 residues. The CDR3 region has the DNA TGTGCCAGCTCACGGACTTATACTAGCACAGATACGCAGTATTTT. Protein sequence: CASSRTYTSTDTQYF.

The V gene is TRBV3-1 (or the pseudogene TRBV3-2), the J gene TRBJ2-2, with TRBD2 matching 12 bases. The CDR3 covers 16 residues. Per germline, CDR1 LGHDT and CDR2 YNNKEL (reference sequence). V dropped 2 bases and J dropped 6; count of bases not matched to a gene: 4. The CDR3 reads CASSQTSGRSAGELFF. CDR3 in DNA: TGTGCCAGCAGCCAAACTAGCGGGAGGAGCGCCGGGGAGCTGTTTTTT.

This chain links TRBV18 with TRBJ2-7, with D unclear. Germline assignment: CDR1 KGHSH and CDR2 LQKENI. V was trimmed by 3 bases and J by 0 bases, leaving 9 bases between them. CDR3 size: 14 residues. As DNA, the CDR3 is TGTGCCAGCTCACCGGCAGCCAACTCCTACGAGCAGTACTTC. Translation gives CASSPAANSYEQYF.

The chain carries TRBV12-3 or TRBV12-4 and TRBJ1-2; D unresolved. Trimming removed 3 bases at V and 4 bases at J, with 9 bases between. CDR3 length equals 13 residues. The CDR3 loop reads CASSFTAGYGYTF. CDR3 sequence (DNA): TGTGCCAGCAGTTTTACGGCAGGCTATGGCTACACCTTC.

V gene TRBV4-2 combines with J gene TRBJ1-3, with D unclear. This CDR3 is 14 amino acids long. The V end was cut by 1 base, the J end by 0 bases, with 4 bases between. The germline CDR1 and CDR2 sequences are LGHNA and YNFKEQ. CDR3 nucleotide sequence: TGTGCCAGCAGCCAAGTGGGCTCTGGAAACACCATATATTTT. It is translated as CASSQVGSGNTIYF.

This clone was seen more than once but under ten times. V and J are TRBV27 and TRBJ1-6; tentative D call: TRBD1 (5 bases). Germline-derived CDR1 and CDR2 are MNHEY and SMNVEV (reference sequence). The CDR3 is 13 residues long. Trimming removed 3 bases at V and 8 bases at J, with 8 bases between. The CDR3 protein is CASSFGGDSPLHF. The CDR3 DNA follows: TGTGCCAGCAGTTTTGGAGGGGATTCACCCCTCCACTTT.

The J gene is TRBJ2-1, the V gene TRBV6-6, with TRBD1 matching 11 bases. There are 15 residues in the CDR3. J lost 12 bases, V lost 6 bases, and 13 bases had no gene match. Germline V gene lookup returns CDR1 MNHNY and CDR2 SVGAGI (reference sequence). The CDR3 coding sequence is TGTGCCAGCAGCCAGGGACAGGGGGAATGGGAGCGGCAGTTCTTC. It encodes CASSQGQGEWERQFF.

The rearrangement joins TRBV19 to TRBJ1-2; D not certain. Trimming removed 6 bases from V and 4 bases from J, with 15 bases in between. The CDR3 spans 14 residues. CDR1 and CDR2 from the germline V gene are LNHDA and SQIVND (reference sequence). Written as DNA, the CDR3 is TGTGCCAGTAGCCCTACAGCCAGCGCCTATGGCTACACCTTC. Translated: CASSPTASAYGYTF.

The CDR3 nucleotides are TGTGCCAGCAGTGCCCGGGGGCGAGGCGGCTACACCTTC. Its translation is CASSARGRGGYTF. This chain links TRBV2 with TRBJ1-2, with D possibly being TRBD1 (6 bases). CDR1 and CDR2 (germline): SNHLY, FYNNEI. V was trimmed by 4 bases and J by 8 bases, leaving 14 bases between them. This CDR3 contains 13 residues.

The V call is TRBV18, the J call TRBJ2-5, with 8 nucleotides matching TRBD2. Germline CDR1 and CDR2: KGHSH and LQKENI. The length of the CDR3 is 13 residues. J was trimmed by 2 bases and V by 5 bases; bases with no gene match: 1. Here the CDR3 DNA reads TGTGCCAGCTCAGAGCGGGGGCAAGAGACCCAGTACTTC. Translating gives CASSERGQETQYF.

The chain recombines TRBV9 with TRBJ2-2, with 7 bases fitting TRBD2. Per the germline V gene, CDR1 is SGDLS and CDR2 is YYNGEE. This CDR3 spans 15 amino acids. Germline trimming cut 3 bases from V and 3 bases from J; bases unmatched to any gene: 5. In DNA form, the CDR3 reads TGTGCCAGCAGCGGGCTAGCGGTCCACACCGGGGAGCTGTTTTTT. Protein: CASSGLAVHTGELFF.

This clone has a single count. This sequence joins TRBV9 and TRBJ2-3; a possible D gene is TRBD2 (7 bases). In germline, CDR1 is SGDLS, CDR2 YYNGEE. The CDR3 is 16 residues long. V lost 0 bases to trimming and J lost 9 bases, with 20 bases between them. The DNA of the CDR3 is TGTGCCAGCAGCGTAGGTCAGGCGGGGGCGCAGCACACGCAGTATTTT. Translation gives CASSVGQAGAQHTQYF.

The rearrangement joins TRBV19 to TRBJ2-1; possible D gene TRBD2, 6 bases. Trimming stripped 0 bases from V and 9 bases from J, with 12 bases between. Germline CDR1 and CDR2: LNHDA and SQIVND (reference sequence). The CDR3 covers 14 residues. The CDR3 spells CASSIDLSSGEQFF. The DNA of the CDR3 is TGTGCCAGTAGTATAGATCTGAGTAGCGGTGAGCAGTTCTTC. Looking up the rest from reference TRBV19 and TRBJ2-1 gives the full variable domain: DGGITQSPKYLFRKEGQNVTLSCEQNLNHDAMYWYRQDPGQGLRLIYYSQIVNDFQKGDIAEGYSVSREKKESFPLTVTSAQKNPTAFYLCASSIDLSSGEQFFGPGTRLTVL.

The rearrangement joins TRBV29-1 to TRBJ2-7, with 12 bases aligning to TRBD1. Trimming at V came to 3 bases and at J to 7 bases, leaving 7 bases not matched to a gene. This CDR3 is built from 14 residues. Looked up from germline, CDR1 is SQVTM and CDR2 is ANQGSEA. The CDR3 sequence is CSVEPGQGAGEQYF. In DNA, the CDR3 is TGCAGCGTTGAGCCGGGACAGGGGGCTGGGGAGCAGTACTTC.

The CDR3 sequence: CSVEDAGSEQFF. In DNA, the CDR3 is TGCAGCGTTGAAGATGCGGGTAGTGAGCAGTTCTTC. The chain employs TRBV29-1 and TRBJ2-1; a possible D gene is TRBD2 (5 bases). Trimming cost V 0 bases and J 9 bases, with 9 bases left between them. Germline lookup yields CDR1 SQVTM and CDR2 ANQGSEA. The CDR3 consists of 12 residues.

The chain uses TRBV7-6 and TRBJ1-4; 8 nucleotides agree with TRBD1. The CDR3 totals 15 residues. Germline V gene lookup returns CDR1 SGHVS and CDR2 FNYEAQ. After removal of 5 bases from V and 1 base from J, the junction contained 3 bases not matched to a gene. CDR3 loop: CASSPRGRTNEKLFF. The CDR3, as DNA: TGTGCCAGCAGCCCCAGGGGGCGAACTAATGAAAAACTGTTTTTT.

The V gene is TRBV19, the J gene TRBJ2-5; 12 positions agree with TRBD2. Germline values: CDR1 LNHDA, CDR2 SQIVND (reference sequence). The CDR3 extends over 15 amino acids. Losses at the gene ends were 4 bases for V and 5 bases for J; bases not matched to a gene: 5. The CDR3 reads CASSTSSGRAETQYF. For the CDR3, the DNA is TGTGCCAGTAGTACCTCTAGCGGGAGGGCCGAGACCCAGTACTTC.

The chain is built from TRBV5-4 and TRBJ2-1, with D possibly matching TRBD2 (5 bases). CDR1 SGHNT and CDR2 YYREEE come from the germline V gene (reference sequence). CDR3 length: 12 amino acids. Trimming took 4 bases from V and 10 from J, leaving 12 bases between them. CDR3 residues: CASSKTKREQFF. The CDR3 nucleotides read TGTGCCAGCAGCAAAACCAAGCGGGAGCAGTTCTTC.

The CDR3 DNA reads TGTGCCAGCAGTTTGTCCCTAGCGGACGAGCAGTACTTC. Its translation is CASSLSLADEQYF. The chain is built from TRBV27 and TRBJ2-7; 7 nucleotides match TRBD2. V lost 3 bases, J lost 5 bases, and 4 bases stayed unmatched. Germline V lookup: CDR1 MNHEY, CDR2 SMNVEV (reference sequence). This CDR3 spans 13 amino acids.

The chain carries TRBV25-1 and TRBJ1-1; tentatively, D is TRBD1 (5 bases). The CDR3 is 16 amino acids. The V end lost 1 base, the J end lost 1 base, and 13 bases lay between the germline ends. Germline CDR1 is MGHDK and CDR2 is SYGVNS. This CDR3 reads CASSEFFGAGNTEAFF. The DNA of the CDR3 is TGTGCCAGCAGTGAATTTTTCGGGGCGGGGAACACTGAAGCTTTCTTT.

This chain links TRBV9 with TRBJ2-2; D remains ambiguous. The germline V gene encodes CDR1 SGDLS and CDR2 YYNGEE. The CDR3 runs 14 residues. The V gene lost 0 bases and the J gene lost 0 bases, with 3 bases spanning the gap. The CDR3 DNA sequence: TGTGCCAGCAGCGTAGGAACGAACACCGGGGAGCTGTTTTTT. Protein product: CASSVGTNTGELFF.

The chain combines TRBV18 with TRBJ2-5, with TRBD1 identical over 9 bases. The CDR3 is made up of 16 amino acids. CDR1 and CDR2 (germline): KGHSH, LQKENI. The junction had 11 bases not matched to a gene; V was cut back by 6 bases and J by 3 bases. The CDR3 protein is CASSLFTGGEKETQYF. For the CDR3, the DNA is TGTGCCAGCTCCCTTTTCACAGGGGGCGAGAAAGAGACCCAGTACTTC.